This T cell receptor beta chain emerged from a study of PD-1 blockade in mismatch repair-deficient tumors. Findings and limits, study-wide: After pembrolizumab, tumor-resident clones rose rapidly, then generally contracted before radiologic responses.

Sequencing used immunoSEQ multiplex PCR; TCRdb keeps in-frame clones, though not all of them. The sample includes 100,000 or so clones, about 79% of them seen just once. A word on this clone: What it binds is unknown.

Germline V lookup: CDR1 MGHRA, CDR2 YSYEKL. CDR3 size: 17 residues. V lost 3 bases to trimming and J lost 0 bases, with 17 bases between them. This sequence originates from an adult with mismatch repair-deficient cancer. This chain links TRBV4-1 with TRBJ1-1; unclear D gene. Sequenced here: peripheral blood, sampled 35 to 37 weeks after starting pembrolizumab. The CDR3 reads CASSQSLGRLMNTEAFF. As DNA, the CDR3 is TGCGCCAGCAGCCAGTCCTTAGGGAGACTAATGAACACTGAAGCTTTCTTT.